The next 13 T cell receptor beta chains were all read from a single sample in a study of T cell changes during pregnancy in multiple sclerosis. The method was immunoSEQ multiplex PCR; TCRdb's version includes in-frame clones alone and lacks a portion of them. The repertoire includes roughly 39,000 clones, around 90% of them detected once, and around 10% sits in the top ten. The specimen was CD8+ T cells from peripheral blood mononuclear cells, collected after pregnancy. The receptor set was obtained from a female donor with multiple sclerosis, enrolled in a pregnancy study.

The chain couples TRBV5-1 to TRBJ1-2, with D possibly being TRBD1 (5 bases). Per germline, CDR1 SGHRS and CDR2 YFSETQ. The CDR3 runs 14 residues. Trimming took off 0 bases at V and 5 bases at J, with 11 bases between the two ends. The CDR3 sequence is CASSLGGAVYGYTF. The DNA of the CDR3 is TGCGCCAGCAGCTTGGGTGGGGCGGTTTATGGCTACACCTTC.

The genes are TRBV6-1 and TRBJ2-7; 11 positions agree with TRBD2. The germline V gene encodes CDR1 MNHNS and CDR2 SASEGT. The CDR3 runs to 15 residues. V trimming: 7 bases; J trimming: 6 bases; junction bases outside the gene matches: 11. The CDR3: CASKVGRTSGREQYF. In nucleotides, the CDR3 is TGTGCCAGCAAGGTGGGACGGACTAGCGGGCGCGAGCAGTACTTC.

The CDR3 protein is CATLHRGSGNTIYF. The CDR3 DNA follows: TGTGCCACCCTGCACAGGGGGTCGGGAAACACCATATATTTT. The V call is TRBV25-1, the J call TRBJ1-3; 8 bases are a match to TRBD1. The germline V gene encodes CDR1 MGHDK and CDR2 SYGVNS. The V gene end was trimmed by 10 bases and the J gene end by 4 bases; junction bases not matched to a gene: 9. The CDR3 length is 14 residues.

This clone has only one observation. The chain links TRBV5-1 to TRBJ2-7; 11 bases are shared with TRBD2. Losses at the gene ends were 0 bases for V and 4 bases for J; bases not matched to a gene: 3. Germline assignment: CDR1 SGHRS and CDR2 YFSETQ. The CDR3 contains 15 residues. This chain's CDR3 is CASSLGPSGGYEQYF. The CDR3 nucleotides read TGCGCCAGCAGCTTGGGGCCTAGCGGGGGGTACGAGCAGTACTTC.

The V and J genes are TRBV5-4 and TRBJ2-1; D might be TRBD2 (5 bases). CDR1 SGHNT and CDR2 YYREEE come from the germline V gene (reference sequence). V was clipped by 4 bases and J by 5 bases, with 7 bases between them. There are 12 residues in the CDR3. CDR3 region: CASSLGDNEQFF. Here the CDR3 DNA reads TGTGCCAGCAGCCTGGGAGACAATGAGCAGTTCTTC.

This clone appeared once. The rearrangement links TRBV6-5 to TRBJ2-1, with 12 nucleotides matching TRBD2. Germline V gene lookup returns CDR1 MNHEY and CDR2 SVGAGI. V gave up 6 bases and J gave up 7 bases; unmatched junction bases: 10. CDR3 length equals 16 residues. The DNA for the CDR3 is TGTGCCAGCAGCTACAAGACTAGCGGGAGAGGAAATGAGCAGTTCTTC. The encoded protein is CASSYKTSGRGNEQFF.

The rearrangement joins TRBV19 to TRBJ2-7; 7 bases match TRBD1. The V gene end was trimmed by 4 bases and the J gene end by 3 bases; junction bases not matched to a gene: 3. The CDR3 loop spans 13 amino acids. Looked up from germline, CDR1 is LNHDA and CDR2 is SQIVND (reference sequence). The CDR3, as DNA: TGTGCCAGTAGTAACAGGGGAATCTACGAGCAGTACTTC. It is translated as CASSNRGIYEQYF.

The chain combines TRBV5-1 with TRBJ1-2; weak D call: TRBD1 (6 bases). Trimming cost V 2 bases and J 4 bases, with 12 bases left between them. Germline V gene lookup returns CDR1 SGHRS and CDR2 YFSETQ. The CDR3 consists of 14 residues. CDR3 amino acids: CASSFSGGSYGYTF. The CDR3 DNA follows: TGCGCCAGCAGCTTTAGCGGGGGCTCCTATGGCTACACCTTC.

This chain connects TRBV19 to TRBJ1-1; 11 positions match TRBD1. J lost 3 bases, V lost 8 bases, and 11 bases had no gene match. Germline assignment: CDR1 LNHDA and CDR2 SQIVND (reference sequence). The CDR3 totals 16 residues. CDR3 bases: TGTGCCAGTGGTAAACCGTGGGGACAGGGGGACACTGAAGCTTTCTTT. It yields the protein CASGKPWGQGDTEAFF. Based on the CDR3 plus reference TRBV19 and TRBJ1-1, the full variable domain is DGGITQSPKYLFRKEGQNVTLSCEQNLNHDAMYWYRQDPGQGLRLIYYSQIVNDFQKGDIAEGYSVSREKKESFPLTVTSAQKNPTAFYLCASGKPWGQGDTEAFFGQGTRLTVV.

This chain joins TRBV27 and TRBJ2-3, with a tentative D call TRBD2 (6 bases). This CDR3 spans 16 amino acids. Trimming left V 5 bases short and J 2 bases short, with 17 bases between. Germline V gives CDR1 MNHEY, CDR2 SMNVEV (reference sequence). The DNA of the CDR3 is TGTGCCAGCAGTCCAAGCCCGGGACTTCACACAGATACGCAGTATTTT. This codes for CASSPSPGLHTDTQYF.

This clone has only one observation. The chain uses TRBV27 and TRBJ2-7; D might be TRBD1 (6 bases). This CDR3 region has 14 residues. The V gene's germline CDR1 is MNHEY and CDR2 SMNVEV (reference sequence). Trimming cost V 1 base and J 4 bases, with 11 bases left between them. The CDR3 nucleotides read TGTGCCAGCAGTTTATACAGGGTCGGTTACGAGCAGTACTTC. Its translation is CASSLYRVGYEQYF.

The rearrangement joins TRBV27 to TRBJ2-3, with a weak D call TRBD1 (6 bases). Germline CDR1 MNHEY, CDR2 SMNVEV (reference sequence). The germline V and J ends were trimmed by 2 bases and 4 bases, with 13 bases remaining between them. This CDR3 contains 15 residues. The CDR3 DNA reads as TGTGCCAGCAGTTTAATGTGGGGGCGGGCAGATACGCAGTATTTT. It is translated as CASSLMWGRADTQYF.

V is TRBV28 and J is TRBJ2-1; tentatively, D is TRBD2 (5 bases). This CDR3 region has 18 residues. Trimming cost V 2 bases and J 0 bases, with 17 bases left between them. The germline V gene has CDR1 MDHEN and CDR2 SYDVKM. The CDR3 DNA reads as TGTGCCAGCAGTTTAGGTTTTGGAGGACCAAGCTCCTACAATGAGCAGTTCTTC. Its protein is CASSLGFGGPSSYNEQFF. The whole variable domain, remainder taken from reference TRBV28 and TRBJ2-1, is DVKVTQSSRYLVKRTGEKVFLECVQDMDHENMFWYRQDPGLGLRLIYFSYDVKMKEKGDIPEGYSVSREKKERFSLILESASTNQTSMYLCASSLGFGGPSSYNEQFFGPGTRLTVL.